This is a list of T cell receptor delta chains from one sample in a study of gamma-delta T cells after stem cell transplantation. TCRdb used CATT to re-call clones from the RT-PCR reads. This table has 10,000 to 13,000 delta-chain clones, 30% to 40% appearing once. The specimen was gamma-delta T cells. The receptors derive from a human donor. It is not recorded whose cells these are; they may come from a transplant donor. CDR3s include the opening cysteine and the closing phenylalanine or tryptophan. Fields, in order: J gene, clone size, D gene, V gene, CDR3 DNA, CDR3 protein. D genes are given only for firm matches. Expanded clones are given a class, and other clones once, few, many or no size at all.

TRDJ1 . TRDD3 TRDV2 TGTGCCTGTGACACCGGGAACGAGATACTGGGGGATAAGGGGACCGATAAACTCATCTTT CACDTGNEILGDKGTDKLIF
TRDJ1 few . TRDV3 TGTGCCTTTAGATTTTACCATGATCGTCCGGGTAAACTCATCTTT CAFRFYHDRPGKLIF
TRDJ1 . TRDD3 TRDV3 TGTGCCCACCAAGGCCCAACTGGGGGATGGTACACCAACACCGATAAACTCATCTTT CAHQGPTGGWYTNTDKLIF
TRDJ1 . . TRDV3 TGTGCCTTAATTCCTCCACCCTGGGGTCCGTACACCGATAAACTCATCTTT CALIPPPWGPYTDKLIF
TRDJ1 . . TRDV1 TGTGCTCTTGGGGAACTCGAGGCTACGTCCCTACCCTACACCGATAAACTCATCTTT CALGELEATSLPYTDKLIF
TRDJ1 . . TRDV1 TGTGCTCTTGGGGAAGGAGGGGTGTACACCGATAAATTCATCTTT CALGEGGVYTDKFIF
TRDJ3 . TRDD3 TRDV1 TGTGCTCTTGGGGAACCAGAGGCCTTCCTACGTCCTACTGGGGGATACCCAAGCTCCTGGGACACCCGACAGATGTTTTTC CALGEPEAFLRPTGGYPSSWDTRQMFF
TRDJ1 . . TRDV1 TGTGCTCTTGGGTATAGGACACCTTCCGCCAAAGGTCCCGATAAACTCATCTTT CALGYRTPSAKGPDKLIF
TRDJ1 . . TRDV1 . CALGEQPSAWGYTCTDKLIF
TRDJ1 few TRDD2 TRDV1 TGTGCTCTTGGGAATTTAGGGCCTTCCTACCCTTTGAGGTTCCACACCGATAAACTCATCTTT CALGNLGPSYPLRFHTDKLIF
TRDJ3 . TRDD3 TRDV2 TGTGCCTGTGACAATACTGGGGTCCTCTCCTTGTACACCCGACAGATGTTTTTC CACDNTGVLSLYTRQMFF
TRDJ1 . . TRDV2 TGTGCCTGTGACACCTCTTCCTCTCCTGTGGTTCCCCTCGAGAAACTCATCTTT CACDTSSSPVVPLEKLIF
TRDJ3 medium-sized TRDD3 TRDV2 TGTGCCTGTGACACCGTGAATGGGGGATCGAGCTCCTGGGACACCCGACAGATGTTTTTC CACDTVNGGSSSWDTRQMFF
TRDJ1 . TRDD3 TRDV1 TGTGCTCTTGACCGCCACTATTTCCCGTCTGTACTGGGGGATACGACGTACACCGATAAACTCATCTTT CALDRHYFPSVLGDTTYTDKLIF
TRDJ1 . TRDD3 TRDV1 TGTGCTCTTGGGGAAAGACTGGGGAAGATGGGGTACACCGATAAACTCATCTTT CALGERLGKMGYTDKLIF
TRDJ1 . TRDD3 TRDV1 TGTGCTCTTGGGGAAATATGGAAGTGGAGGTGGGGGAGTTACACCGATAAACTCATCTTT CALGEIWKWRWGSYTDKLIF
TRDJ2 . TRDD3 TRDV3 TGTGCCTTTACCCTCCCCGATGTTCACACCACTTACTGGGGGATACGCTCTCTAGGCGCACAACTCTTCTTT CAFTLPDVHTTYWGIRSLGAQLFF
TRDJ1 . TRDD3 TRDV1 TGTGCTCTTGGGATACCCCATCAGCCCAGTCCGCTGGGGGATAGGGATAAACTCATCTTT CALGIPHQPSPLGDRDKLIF
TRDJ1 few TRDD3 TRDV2 TGTGCCTGTGATAAGGGGGATCCAAACGATAAACTCATCTTT CACDKGDPNDKLIF
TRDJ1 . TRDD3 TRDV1 TGTGCTCTTGGGGAACTCTCGTACTGGGGGATACCGGCGATCGAGTACACCGATAAACTCATCTTT CALGELSYWGIPAIEYTDKLIF
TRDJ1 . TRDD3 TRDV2 TGTGCCTGTGACCCCCGGATCCTACTGGGGGATCCTCCGACCGATAAACTCATCTTT CACDPRILLGDPPTDKLIF
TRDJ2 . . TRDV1 TGTGCTCTTGGCCCCCATGAGGGCCGGGGGAGACAGGCTTTGACAGCACAACTCTTCTTT CALGPHEGRGRQALTAQLFF
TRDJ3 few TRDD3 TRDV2 TGTGCCTGTGACACCAATCCTCTCTGGGGGATACCCTGGGACACCCGACAGATGTTTTTC CACDTNPLWGIPWDTRQMFF
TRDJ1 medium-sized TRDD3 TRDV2 TGTGCCTGTGACACTTCATCCCCACGGTTTGGGGGATCGTACACCGATAAACTCATCTTT CACDTSSPRFGGSYTDKLIF
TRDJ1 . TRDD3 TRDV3 TGTGCCTTCCGCCCTTCTTTCCTAACTTACTGGGGGATACGGGTGAGGACCGATAAACTCATCTTT CAFRPSFLTYWGIRVRTDKLIF
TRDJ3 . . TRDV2 TGTGCCTGTGACCCGGGGGGGTCCTCCTTGGACACCCGACATATGTTTTTC CACDPGGSSLDTRHMFF
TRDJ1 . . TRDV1 TGTGCTCTTGGGGAAAGCGTTCCGTATAAACTCATCTTT CALGESVPYKLIF
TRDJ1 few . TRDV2 TGTGCCTGGGTACTTAAGCGGGACGTACTTATTCCCTTTTCTCGGGGACTCATCTTT CAWVLKRDVLIPFSRGLIF
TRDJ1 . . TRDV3 TGTGCCTTCATCCTCCTAGGCACCGATAAACTCATCTTT CAFILLGTDKLIF
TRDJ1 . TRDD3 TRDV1 TGTGCTATTGGGGCCTCAAGTCCTACGTACTGGGGGCACACCGATAAACTCATCTTT CAIGASSPTYWGHTDKLIF
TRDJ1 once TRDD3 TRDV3 TGTGCCTTTCGGCTTCCCATCTGGGGGAACACCGATAAACTCATCTTT CAFRLPIWGNTDKLIF
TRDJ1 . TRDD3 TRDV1 TGTGCTCCTGGGGAGCGACCCTTCCCCCCCTGGGGGATACTAGCGTACACCGATAAACTCATCTTT CAPGERPFPPWGILAYTDKLIF